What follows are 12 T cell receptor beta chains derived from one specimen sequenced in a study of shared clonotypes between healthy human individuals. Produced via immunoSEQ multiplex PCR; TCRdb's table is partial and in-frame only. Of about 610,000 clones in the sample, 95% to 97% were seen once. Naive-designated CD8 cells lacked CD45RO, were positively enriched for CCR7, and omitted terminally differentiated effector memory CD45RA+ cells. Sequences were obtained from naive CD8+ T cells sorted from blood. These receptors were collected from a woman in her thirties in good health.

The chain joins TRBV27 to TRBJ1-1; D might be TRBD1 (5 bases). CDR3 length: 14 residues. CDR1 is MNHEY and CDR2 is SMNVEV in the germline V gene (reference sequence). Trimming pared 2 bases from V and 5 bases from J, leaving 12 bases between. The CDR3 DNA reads TGTGCCAGCAGTTTAATAGGGACTGTGACTGAAGCTTTCTTT. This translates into CASSLIGTVTEAFF.

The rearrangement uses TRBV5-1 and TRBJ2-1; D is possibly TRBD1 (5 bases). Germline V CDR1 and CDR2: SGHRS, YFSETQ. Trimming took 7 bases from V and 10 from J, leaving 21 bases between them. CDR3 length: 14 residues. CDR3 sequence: CASSGLGPEFEQFF. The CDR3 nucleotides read TGCGCCAGCTCCGGTCTGGGGCCTGAATTCGAGCAGTTCTTC. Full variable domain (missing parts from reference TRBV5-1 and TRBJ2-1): KAGVTQTPRYLIKTRGQQVTLSCSPISGHRSVSWYQQTPGQGLQFLFEYFSETQRNKGNFPGRFSGRQFSNSRSEMNVSTLELGDSALYLCASSGLGPEFEQFFGPGTRLTVL.

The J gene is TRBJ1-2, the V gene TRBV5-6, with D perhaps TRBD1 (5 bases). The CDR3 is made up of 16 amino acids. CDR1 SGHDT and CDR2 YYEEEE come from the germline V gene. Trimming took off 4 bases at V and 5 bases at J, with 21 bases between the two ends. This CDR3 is CASSMYGRERVYGYTF. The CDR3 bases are TGTGCCAGCAGCATGTATGGCAGGGAAAGAGTGTATGGCTACACCTTC.

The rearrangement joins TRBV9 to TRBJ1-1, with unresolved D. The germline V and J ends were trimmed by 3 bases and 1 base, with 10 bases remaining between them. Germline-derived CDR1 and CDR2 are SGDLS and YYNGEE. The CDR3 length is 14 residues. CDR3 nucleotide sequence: TGTGCCAGCAGCGAGGCCCGGTGGAACACTGAAGCTTTCTTT. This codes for CASSEARWNTEAFF.

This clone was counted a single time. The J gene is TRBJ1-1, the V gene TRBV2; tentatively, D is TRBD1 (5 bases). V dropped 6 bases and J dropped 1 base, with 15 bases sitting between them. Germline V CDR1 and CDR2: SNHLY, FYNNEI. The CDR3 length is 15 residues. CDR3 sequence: CASRITGGGNTEAFF. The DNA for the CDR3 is TGTGCCAGCAGGATAACGGGGGGAGGGAACACTGAAGCTTTCTTT.

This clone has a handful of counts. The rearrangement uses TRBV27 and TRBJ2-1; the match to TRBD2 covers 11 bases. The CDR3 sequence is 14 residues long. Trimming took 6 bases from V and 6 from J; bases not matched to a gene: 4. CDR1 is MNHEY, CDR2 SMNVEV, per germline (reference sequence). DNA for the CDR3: TGTGCCAGCAGAACTAGCGGGAGTGTCAATGAGCAGTTCTTC. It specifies CASRTSGSVNEQFF.

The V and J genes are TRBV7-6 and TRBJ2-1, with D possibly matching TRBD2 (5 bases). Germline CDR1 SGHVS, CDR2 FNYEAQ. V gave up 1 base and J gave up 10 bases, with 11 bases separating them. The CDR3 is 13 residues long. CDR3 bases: TGTGCCAGCAGCTTAGAGCTAGCCGACGAGCAGTTCTTC. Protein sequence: CASSLELADEQFF.

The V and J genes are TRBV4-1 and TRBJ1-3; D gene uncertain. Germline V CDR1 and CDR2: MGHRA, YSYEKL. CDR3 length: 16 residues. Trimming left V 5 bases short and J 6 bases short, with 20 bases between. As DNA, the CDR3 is TGCGCCAGCAGCGAAACCGAGGACGGTGAAGAAAACACCATATATTTT. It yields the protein CASSETEDGEENTIYF.

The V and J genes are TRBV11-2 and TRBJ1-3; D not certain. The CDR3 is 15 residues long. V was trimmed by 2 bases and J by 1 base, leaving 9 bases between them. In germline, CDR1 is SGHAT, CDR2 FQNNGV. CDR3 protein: CASSLSFASGNTIYF. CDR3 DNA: TGTGCCAGCAGCTTATCGTTCGCGTCTGGAAACACCATATATTTT.

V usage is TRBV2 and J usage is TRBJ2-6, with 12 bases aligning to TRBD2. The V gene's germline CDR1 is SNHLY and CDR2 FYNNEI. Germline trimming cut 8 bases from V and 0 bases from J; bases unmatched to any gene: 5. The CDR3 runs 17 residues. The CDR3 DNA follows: TGTGCCAGCCGCGGACTAGCGGGACTCTCTGGGGCCAACGTCCTGACTTTC. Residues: CASRGLAGLSGANVLTF.

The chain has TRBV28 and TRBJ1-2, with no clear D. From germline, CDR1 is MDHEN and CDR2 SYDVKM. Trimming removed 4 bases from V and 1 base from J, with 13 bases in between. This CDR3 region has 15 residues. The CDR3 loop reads CASSSLRVFNYGYTF. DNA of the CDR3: TGTGCCAGCAGTTCGCTCCGGGTCTTTAACTATGGCTACACCTTC.

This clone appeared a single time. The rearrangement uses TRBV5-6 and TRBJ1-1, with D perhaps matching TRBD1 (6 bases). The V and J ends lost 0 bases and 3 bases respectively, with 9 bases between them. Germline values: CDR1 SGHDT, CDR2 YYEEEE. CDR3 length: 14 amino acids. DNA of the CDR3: TGTGCCAGCAGCTTGGCAGGGGATTACACTGAAGCTTTCTTT. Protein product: CASSLAGDYTEAFF.